A selection of T cell receptor beta chains follows, all from one sample in a study of patients and donors after allogeneic stem cell transplantation. TCRdb reanalysed the RT-PCR reads using MiXCR and keeps one entry per CDR3 protein. The data contain approximately 170,000 distinct CDR3 sequences, 24% of them seen just once; the ten biggest clones take up roughly 27%. Sequencing was performed on blood, either unsorted or a sorted T cell fraction (not recorded which). The receptor source for this set is a human donor who was either an allogeneic HSCT recipient or a stem cell or donor lymphocyte infusion donor (not recorded which). It is not recorded whose cells these are; they may come from a transplant donor. Both conserved end residues are part of each CDR3. D genes are given only for firm matches. A clone size is listed for some rows: how often the clone was seen (once, few, many), or a class if it is expanded.

size	D	V	J	CDR3	DNA
NA	TRBD2	TRBV7-2	TRBJ2-1	CASSLQAGDNEQFF	TGTGCCAGCAGCTTACAGGCGGGAGACAATGAGCAGTTCTTC
few	TRBD2	TRBV20-1	TRBJ2-7	CSASGTSGLSYEQYF	TGCAGTGCCAGCGGGACTAGCGGTCTCTCCTACGAGCAGTACTTC
NA	TRBD2	TRBV5-1	TRBJ2-3	CASTGTTSGGQYF	TGCGCCAGCACTGGGACTACGAGTGGGGGGCAGTATTTT
few	NA	TRBV10-3	TRBJ2-2	CAISASRLGSDAGELFF	TGTGCCATCAGTGCCTCAAGATTGGGATCCGACGCCGGGGAGCTGTTTTTT
NA	NA	TRBV20-1	TRBJ2-7	CSAQLPRGGGEQYF	TGCAGTGCGCAACTCCCTAGGGGGGGCGGCGAGCAGTACTTC
few	NA	TRBV5-1	TRBJ1-4	CASSSNSNEKLFF	TGCGCCAGCAGCTCCAACAGTAATGAAAAACTGTTTTTT
many	NA	TRBV10-3	TRBJ1-4	CAISDRGGPEKLFF	TGTGCCATCAGCGACCGGGGGGGACCGGAAAAACTGTTTTTT
NA	NA	TRBV6-5	TRBJ1-1	CASSCRALNTEAFF	TGTGCCAGCAGTTGTAGGGCGTTGAACACTGAAGCTTTCTTT
few	NA	TRBV12-3/TRBV12-4	TRBJ1-2	CASSSWTSTGYTF	TGTGCCAGCAGTTCTTGGACCTCCACTGGCTACACCTTC
NA	NA	TRBV29-1	TRBJ2-1	CSVNYQDNEQFF	TGCAGCGTGAACTACCAAGACAATGAGCAGTTCTTC
NA	TRBD1	TRBV5-5	TRBJ2-7	CASSSGQAAYEQYF	TGTGCCAGCAGCTCGGGACAGGCAGCCTACGAGCAGTACTTC
many	NA	TRBV9	TRBJ1-2	CASSTVGYGYTF	TGTGCCAGCAGTACGGTGGGCTATGGCTACACCTTC
few	NA	TRBV27	TRBJ2-2	CASSSLSGTFLNTGELFF	TGTGCCAGCAGTTCTCTCTCAGGGACTTTCCTTAACACCGGGGAGCTGTTTTTT
NA	NA	TRBV12-3/TRBV12-4	TRBJ1-2	CASSYWGFDGYTF	TGTGCCAGCAGTTACTGGGGGTTTGATGGCTACACCTTC